This TCR beta chain was identified during a study of cytomegalovirus exposure and HLA in healthy donors. Across the whole study: An earlier analysis found 100 million or so unique TCR beta sequences from roughly 170 million T cells.

Notes on the study in general: Sequencing depth roughly uniform across donors was assumed in presence/absence analyses. It was confirmed in vitro that a few of the CMV-associated chains were specific for CMV antigens.

The CDR3 loop spans 18 amino acids. The V gene's germline CDR1 is GTSNPN and CDR2 SVGIG (reference sequence). V lost 3 bases to trimming and J lost 6 bases; unmatched junction nucleotides: 18. About this clone itself: Its antigen is as yet unknown.

The PCR used 60 Vbeta and 13 Jbeta primers. Data came from immunoSEQ multiplex PCR; TCRdb stores just in-frame clones and leaves some out. The table records fewer than 200,000 clones, 80% to 90% of them present only once. The V gene is TRBV30, the J gene TRBJ2-3; TRBD1 matches at 10 bases. Sequencing input: PBMCs. This sequence originates from a man in his forties in good health and CMV-seropositive. CDR3 bases: TGTGCCTGGAGACCGATAGGGAGGACAGGGGGGTCGAGGGATACGCAGTATTTT. Encoded protein: CAWRPIGRTGGSRDTQYF.